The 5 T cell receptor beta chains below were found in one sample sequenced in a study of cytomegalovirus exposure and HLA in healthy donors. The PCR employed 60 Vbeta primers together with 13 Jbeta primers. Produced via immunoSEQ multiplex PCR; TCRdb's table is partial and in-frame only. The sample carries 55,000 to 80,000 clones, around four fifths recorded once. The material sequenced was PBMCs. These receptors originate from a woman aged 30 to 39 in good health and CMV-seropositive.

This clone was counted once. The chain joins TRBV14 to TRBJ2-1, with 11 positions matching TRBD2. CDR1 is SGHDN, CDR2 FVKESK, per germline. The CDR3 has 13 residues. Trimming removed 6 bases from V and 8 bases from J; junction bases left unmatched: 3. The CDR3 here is CASRFSGRDEQFF. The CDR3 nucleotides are TGTGCCAGCAGGTTTAGCGGGAGGGATGAGCAGTTCTTC.

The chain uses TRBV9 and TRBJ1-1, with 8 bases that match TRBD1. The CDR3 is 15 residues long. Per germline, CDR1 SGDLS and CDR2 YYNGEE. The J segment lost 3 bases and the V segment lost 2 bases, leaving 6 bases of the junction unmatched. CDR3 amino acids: CASSVARQGYTEAFF. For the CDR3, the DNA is TGTGCCAGCAGCGTGGCTAGACAGGGGTACACTGAAGCTTTCTTT.

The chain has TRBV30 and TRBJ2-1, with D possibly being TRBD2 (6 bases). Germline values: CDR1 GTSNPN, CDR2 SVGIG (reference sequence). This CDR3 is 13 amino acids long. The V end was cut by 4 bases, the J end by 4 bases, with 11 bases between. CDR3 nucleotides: TGTGCCTGGACAACTAGCACATACAATGAGCAGTTCTTC. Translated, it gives CAWTTSTYNEQFF. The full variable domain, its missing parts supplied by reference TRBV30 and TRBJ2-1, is SQTIHQWPATLVQPVGSPLSLECTVEGTSNPNLYWYRQAAGRGLQLLFYSVGIGQISSEVPQNLSASRPQDRQFILSSKKLLLSDSGFYLCAWTTSTYNEQFFGPGTRLTVL.

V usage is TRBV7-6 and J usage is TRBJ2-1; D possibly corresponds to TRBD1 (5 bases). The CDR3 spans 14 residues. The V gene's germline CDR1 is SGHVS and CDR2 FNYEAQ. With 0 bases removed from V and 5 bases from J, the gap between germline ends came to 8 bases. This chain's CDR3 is CASSLADSDNEQFF. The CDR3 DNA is TGTGCCAGCAGCTTAGCTGACAGTGACAATGAGCAGTTCTTC. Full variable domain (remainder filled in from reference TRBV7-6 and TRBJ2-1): GAGVSQSPRYKVTKRGQDVALRCDPISGHVSLYWYRQALGQGPEFLTYFNYEAQQDKSGLPNDRFSAERPEGSISTLTIQRTEQRDSAMYRCASSLADSDNEQFFGPGTRLTVL.

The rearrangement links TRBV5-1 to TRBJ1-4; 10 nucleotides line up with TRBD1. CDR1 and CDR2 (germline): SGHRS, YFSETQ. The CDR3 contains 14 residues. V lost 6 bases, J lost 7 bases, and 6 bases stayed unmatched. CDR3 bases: TGCGCCAGCAAGCCGGGACAGGGGAGTGAAAAACTGTTTTTT. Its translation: CASKPGQGSEKLFF.